What follows describes a single TCR beta chain. The antigen is not known. The CDR3 totals 12 residues. J lost 4 bases, V lost 2 bases, and 0 bases had no gene match. Germline V gene data show CDR1 as SQVTM and CDR2 as ANQGSEA. This specimen comes from a study of CD8 T cells in ankylosing spondylitis. It was by quantitative 5'-RACE with molecular barcodes that TCR beta libraries were made. TCRdb re-called the 5' RACE reads through MiXCR, storing one row per CDR3 protein. This repertoire shows about 340,000 distinct CDR3 sequences, 14% to 15% found once; its top ten account for approximately 1.1%. Findings and caveats of the study: Existing reports had already noted some motif variants in reactive arthritis synovial fluid and blood. A TCR beta motif of several highly homologous variants seemed to mark ankylosing spondylitis blood. The clones that were linked to disease were reported to be significantly enriched in matched synovial fluid samples from ankylosing spondylitis patients.

The chain recombines TRBV29-1 with TRBJ2-5; 8 positions match TRBD1. The receptor's source is a male donor with ankylosing spondylitis or in good health (not recorded which). Sample: blood, either unsorted or a sorted T cell fraction (not recorded which). The CDR3 reads CSVEQGAETQYF. The CDR3 coding sequence is TGCAGCGTTGAACAGGGGGCAGAGACCCAGTACTTC.